The source of this T cell receptor beta chain is a study of cytomegalovirus exposure and HLA in healthy donors. Study in general: Among roughly 180 million T cells, an earlier analysis found roughly 110 million unique TCR beta sequences.

Regarding the study as a whole: The likely explanation for a cluster of highly shared sequence variants was sequencing artifact. Association of approximately 18,000 TCR beta sequences with HLA alleles was found at 0.05 false discovery rate in a later analysis.

The PCR made use of 60 Vbeta and 13 Jbeta primers. Authors' methods: In a later analysis, 80 million or so unique TCR beta chains included roughly 11 million shared by two or more donors. Some clones are missing from TCRdb's copy, which holds only in-frame ones; the method was immunoSEQ multiplex PCR. Clonal size and the V and J genes are those of that table, whereas D and trimming came from the DNA. This sample's table has some 71,000 clones. This CDR3 contains 16 residues. Germline CDR1 and CDR2: SGHTA and FQGTGA. V was clipped by 5 bases and J by 0 bases, with 14 bases between them. As for this clone: Its antigen is unknown.

What was sequenced was PBMCs. The receptor was isolated from a woman in her twenties or thirties in good health and CMV-seronegative. The V call is TRBV7-3, the J call TRBJ1-5, with unresolved D. The CDR3: CASSTPPGYSNQPQHF. Here the CDR3 DNA reads TGTGCCAGCAGCACCCCACCGGGGTATAGCAATCAGCCCCAGCATTTT.